This TCR beta chain was obtained from a study of blood T cell repertoires in COVID-19. Across the study: Samples representing acute and convalescent COVID-19 were sourced from the United States, Italy and Spain.

Authors' processing steps: Quantification of nucleated cells was approximated via reference gene primer amplification. Data came from immunoSEQ multiplex PCR; TCRdb stores just in-frame clones and leaves some out. V and J calls and clone size are copied from that table; D and trimming were computed from the DNA. The sample has some 110,000 clones; approximately 90% are singletons. Seattle enrolled patients during active infection and tracked them longitudinally. CDR1 and CDR2 (germline): SGHRS, YFSETQ. The V end lost 0 bases, the J end lost 7 bases, and 16 bases lay between the germline ends. CDR3 length: 15 amino acids.

The source material was peripheral blood. The TCR comes from a man between 50 and 59 years old with COVID-19, enrolled during active disease. This chain connects TRBV5-1 to TRBJ1-2; D possibly corresponds to TRBD1 (6 bases). The CDR3 sequence: CASSLGGQSSSGYTF. CDR3 bases: TGCGCCAGCAGCTTGGGTGGACAGTCAAGCAGTGGCTACACCTTC.